Shown below are 12 T cell receptor beta chains from a single sample sequenced in a study of blood T cells in healthy people across ages. Then a second PCR, running about 6 to 12 cycles, was carried out with a sample-barcoded 5' primer and a J-beta primer mix. Via MiXCR, TCRdb re-called the 5' RACE reads, giving one row per CDR3 protein. This sample has 700,000 or so distinct CDR3 sequences, with around a fifth found just once. The source material was blood. Receptors were obtained from a man between 65 and 85 years old in good health.

The chain uses TRBV5-6 and TRBJ1-5, with D possibly TRBD1 on 5 matching bases. Deletions cut 3 bases from V and 3 bases from J, with 16 bases between. Germline CDR1 SGHDT, CDR2 YYEEEE. This CDR3 spans 16 amino acids. CDR3 region: CASSYGTEGFNQPQHF. In DNA form, the CDR3 reads TGTGCCAGCAGCTATGGGACGGAAGGCTTCAATCAGCCCCAGCATTTT.

This clonotype was detected only a few times. The gene calls are TRBV6-6 and TRBJ2-3, with D unclear. Germline CDR1 MNHNY, CDR2 SVGAGI (reference sequence). The CDR3 length is 11 residues. Trimming took off 7 bases at V and 2 bases at J, with 4 bases between the two ends. This CDR3 reads CASTYTDTQYF. CDR3 in DNA: TGTGCCAGCACCTACACAGATACGCAGTATTTT.

The chain recombines TRBV25-1 with TRBJ2-1; 7 nucleotides match TRBD2. Trimming removed 7 bases from V and 4 bases from J; junction bases left unmatched: 7. CDR3 length: 14 residues. From germline, CDR1 is MGHDK and CDR2 SYGVNS. CDR3 nucleotides: TGTGCCAGCAAATCGTCTAGCGGTTACAATGAGCAGTTCTTC. It yields the protein CASKSSSGYNEQFF.

V usage is TRBV5-5 and J usage is TRBJ2-5, with TRBD2 identical over 8 bases. CDR1 is SGHKS and CDR2 is YYEKEE in the germline V gene (reference sequence). V trimming: 0 bases; J trimming: 0 bases; junction bases outside the gene matches: 1. The length of the CDR3 is 15 residues. The CDR3 coding sequence is TGTGCCAGCAGCTTGGGTAGCGGGAACCAAGAGACCCAGTACTTC. Translated, it gives CASSLGSGNQETQYF.

This chain joins TRBV5-1 and TRBJ2-6, with TRBD1 as a possible D gene (5 bases). The CDR3 runs to 17 residues. With 3 bases removed from V and 0 bases from J, the gap between germline ends came to 13 bases. In germline, CDR1 is SGHRS, CDR2 YFSETQ. DNA of the CDR3: TGCGCCAGCAGCTCAGTACCGACAGACTCTGGGGCCAACGTCCTGACTTTC. It yields the protein CASSSVPTDSGANVLTF.

This clonotype occurred a few times. The chain employs TRBV5-1 and TRBJ1-3; TRBD1 might be the D (5 bases). Germline V gene lookup returns CDR1 SGHRS and CDR2 YFSETQ. The CDR3 is made up of 15 amino acids. V was shortened by 0 bases and J by 2 bases, with 9 bases between the two germline ends. CDR3 in amino acids: CASSLGQIPGNTIYF. CDR3 sequence (DNA): TGCGCCAGCAGCTTGGGACAGATTCCTGGAAACACCATATATTTT.

The chain links TRBV6-5 to TRBJ1-5, with D perhaps matching TRBD1 (5 bases). The CDR3 totals 16 residues. CDR1 is MNHEY, CDR2 SVGAGI, per germline. Trimming pared 7 bases from V and 2 bases from J, leaving 18 bases between. CDR3 nucleotide sequence: TGTGCCAGCAAGCCAGGGCCCTCGACGGGCAATCAGCCCCAGCATTTT. This sequence encodes CASKPGPSTGNQPQHF.

This clonotype has just a few counts. The chain couples TRBV28 to TRBJ1-1, with D tentatively TRBD1 (5 bases). V was shortened by 2 bases and J by 4 bases, with 11 bases between the two germline ends. This CDR3 has 14 amino acids. Germline V gives CDR1 MDHEN, CDR2 SYDVKM. The CDR3: CASSLGGPPTEAFF. In DNA form, the CDR3 reads TGTGCCAGCAGTTTAGGGGGTCCCCCCACTGAAGCTTTCTTT. Filled out from reference TRBV28 and TRBJ1-1, the complete variable domain reads DVKVTQSSRYLVKRTGEKVFLECVQDMDHENMFWYRQDPGLGLRLIYFSYDVKMKEKGDIPEGYSVSREKKERFSLILESASTNQTSMYLCASSLGGPPTEAFFGQGTRLTVV.

This chain uses TRBV6-2 or TRBV6-3 with TRBJ2-5; D may be TRBD1 (6 bases). V lost 6 bases to trimming and J lost 2 bases, with 13 bases between them. The CDR3 sequence is 14 residues long. CDR1 MNHEY and CDR2 SVGEGT come from the germline V gene. This CDR3 is CASSVGTPQETQYF. The DNA for the CDR3 is TGTGCCAGCAGCGTGGGGACACCTCAAGAGACCCAGTACTTC.

This chain uses TRBV13 with TRBJ2-4; D is possibly TRBD1 (5 bases). V lost 6 bases to trimming and J lost 0 bases, with 12 bases between them. Germline CDR1 PRHDT, CDR2 FYEKMQ (reference sequence). The CDR3 has 15 amino acids. The CDR3 sequence: CASRPDSLAKNIQYF. The CDR3 DNA follows: TGTGCCAGCAGGCCTGACAGTCTAGCCAAAAACATTCAGTACTTC.

The rearrangement joins TRBV9 to TRBJ1-1; TRBD1 is a possible D gene (5 bases). Trimming shortened V by 0 bases and J by 4 bases, and 10 bases separated the two germline ends. Germline V gene sequence: CDR1 SGDLS, CDR2 YYNGEE. The CDR3 covers 14 residues. Here the CDR3 DNA reads TGTGCCAGCAGCGTAGGGGGCATGGGCACTGAAGCTTTCTTT. Protein sequence: CASSVGGMGTEAFF.

The CDR3 protein is CASSFQSGVWGDIQYF. The CDR3 nucleotides read TGTGCCAGCAGTTTTCAGAGCGGCGTTTGGGGGGACATTCAGTACTTC. The V and J genes are TRBV12-3 or TRBV12-4 and TRBJ2-4; D might be TRBD2 (6 bases). V was trimmed by 3 bases and J by 8 bases, leaving 20 bases between them. The CDR3 is made up of 16 amino acids.